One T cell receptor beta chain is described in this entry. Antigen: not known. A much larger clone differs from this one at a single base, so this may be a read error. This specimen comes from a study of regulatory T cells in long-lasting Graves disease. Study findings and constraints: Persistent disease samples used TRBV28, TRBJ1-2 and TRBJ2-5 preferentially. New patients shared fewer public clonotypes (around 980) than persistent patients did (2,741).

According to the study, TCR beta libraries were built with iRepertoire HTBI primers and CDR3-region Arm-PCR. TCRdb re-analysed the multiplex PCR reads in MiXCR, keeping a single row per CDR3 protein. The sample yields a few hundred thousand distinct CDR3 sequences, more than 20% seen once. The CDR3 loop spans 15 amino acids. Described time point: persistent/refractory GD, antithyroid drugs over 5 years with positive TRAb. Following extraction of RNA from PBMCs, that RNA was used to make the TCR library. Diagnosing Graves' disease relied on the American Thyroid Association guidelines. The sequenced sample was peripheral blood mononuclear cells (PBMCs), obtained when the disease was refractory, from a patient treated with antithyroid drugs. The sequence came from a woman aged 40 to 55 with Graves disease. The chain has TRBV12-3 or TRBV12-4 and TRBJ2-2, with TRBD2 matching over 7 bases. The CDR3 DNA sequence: TGTGCCAGCAGTTTAGGGACTAGTGGTGGTGGGGAGCTGCTTTTT. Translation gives CASSLGTSGGGELLF.